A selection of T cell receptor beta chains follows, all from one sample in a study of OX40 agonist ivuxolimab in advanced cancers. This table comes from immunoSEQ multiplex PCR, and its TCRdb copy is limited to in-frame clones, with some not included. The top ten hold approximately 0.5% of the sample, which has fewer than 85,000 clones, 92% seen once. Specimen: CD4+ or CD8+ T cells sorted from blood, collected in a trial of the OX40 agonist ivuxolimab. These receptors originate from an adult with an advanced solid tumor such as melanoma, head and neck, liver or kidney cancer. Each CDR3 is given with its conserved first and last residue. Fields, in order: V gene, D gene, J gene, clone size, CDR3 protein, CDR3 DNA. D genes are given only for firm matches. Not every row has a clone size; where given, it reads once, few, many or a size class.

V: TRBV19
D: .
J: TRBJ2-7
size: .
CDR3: CASSRDDGLTYEQYF
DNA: TGTGCCAGTAGTAGGGATGACGGACTCACCTACGAGCAGTACTTC

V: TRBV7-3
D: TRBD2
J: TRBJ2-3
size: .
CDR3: CASSKLGLAGGTDTQYF
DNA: TGTGCCAGCAGCAAGCTCGGACTAGCGGGAGGAACAGATACGCAGTATTTT

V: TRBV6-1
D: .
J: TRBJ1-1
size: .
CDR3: CASSQTPKAFF
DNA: TGTGCCAGCAGCCAAACGCCGAAAGCTTTCTTT

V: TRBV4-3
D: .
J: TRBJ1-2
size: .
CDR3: CASSQGQASVYYTF
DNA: TGCGCCAGCAGCCAAGGACAGGCCTCCGTTTACTACACCTTC

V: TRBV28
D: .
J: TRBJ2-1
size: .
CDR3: CASSFWGNEQFF
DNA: TGTGCCAGCAGTTTTTGGGGCAATGAGCAGTTCTTC

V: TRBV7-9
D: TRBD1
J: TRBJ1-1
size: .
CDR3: CASSFPKGANTEAFF
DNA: TGTGCCAGCAGCTTCCCTAAGGGGGCGAACACTGAAGCTTTCTTT

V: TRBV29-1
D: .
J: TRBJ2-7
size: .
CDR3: CSVSSDTSYEQYF
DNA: TGCAGCGTCAGCTCGGACACCTCCTACGAGCAGTACTTC

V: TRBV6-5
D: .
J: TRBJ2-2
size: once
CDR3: CASRTGTGELFF
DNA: TGTGCCAGCAGAACCGGCACCGGGGAGCTGTTTTTT

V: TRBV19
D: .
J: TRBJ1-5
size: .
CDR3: CASSRVTGEANQPQHF
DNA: TGTGCCAGTAGTAGAGTTACGGGCGAGGCTAATCAGCCCCAGCATTTT

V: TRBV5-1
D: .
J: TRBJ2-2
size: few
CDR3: CASSTGSTGELFF
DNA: TGCGCCAGCAGCACCGGCAGTACCGGGGAGCTGTTTTTT

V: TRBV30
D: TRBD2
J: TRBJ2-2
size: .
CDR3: CAWRRLAGTGELFF
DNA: TGTGCCTGGAGGCGACTAGCGGGTACCGGGGAGCTGTTTTTT

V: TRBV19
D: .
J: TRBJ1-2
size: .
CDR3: CASSDPAGHYGYTF
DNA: TGTGCCAGTAGTGACCCGGCGGGACACTATGGCTACACCTTC

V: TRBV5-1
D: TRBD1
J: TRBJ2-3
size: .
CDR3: CASSSTGTGTDTQYF
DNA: TGCGCCAGCAGCTCCACCGGGACAGGCACAGATACGCAGTATTTT

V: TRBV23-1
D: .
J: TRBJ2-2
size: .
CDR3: CASRQAGCRMKTGELFF
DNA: TGCGCCAGCAGGCAGGCGGGGTGTAGAATGAAAACCGGGGAGCTGTTTTTT

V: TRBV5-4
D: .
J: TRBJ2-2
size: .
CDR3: CASSLDVTGELFF
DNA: TGTGCCAGCAGCTTGGATGTCACCGGGGAGCTGTTTTTT

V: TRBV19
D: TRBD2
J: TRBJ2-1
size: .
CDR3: CASSPRLAGGQNEQFF
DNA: TGTGCCAGTAGTCCACGACTAGCGGGAGGGCAGAATGAGCAGTTCTTC

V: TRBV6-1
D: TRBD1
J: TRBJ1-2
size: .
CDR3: CASSVQGAGYTF
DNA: TGTGCCAGCAGTGTCCAGGGGGCGGGCTACACCTTC